This T cell receptor beta chain appears in the sequencing data of a study of human T cells and chemical hapten exposure (dated by TCRdb to about 2021). Study-level background: For sensitization, 2% DPC in acetone was applied to a roughly 2 cm by roughly 2 cm area of upper inner arm skin. Weekly therapeutic DPC doses were additionally applied to the scalp of patients throughout the approximately 23-week study period. Blood for TCR sequencing was provided by twenty-nine alopecia patients at one to four time points (pre-sensitization, 2, 6 and 24 weeks). The patient cohort, mostly female, included alopecia areata with under or over 50% scalp involvement, alopecia totalis and alopecia universalis. The study tracked peripheral blood TCR repertoire changes in vivo during primary and secondary sensitization to the hapten diphenylcyclopropenone (DPC) in alopecia patients. Patch tests used Finn chambers with 0.01% DPC on the upper back, scored after 6 days by International Contact Dermatitis Research Group standards. Blood samples were taken from patients before sensitization (week 0) and then at 2, 6 and about 24 weeks after DPC sensitization. The libraries were sequenced as a pool, and the TCR yield per sample differed mostly because of small variations in library volumes within the pool. Study-wide findings and limitations: After repeated subsampling, changes were observed in the strength of the expansion versus patch-test correlation and in the threshold at which the correlation became significant. Alopecia, a presumed autoimmune disease, was present in all patients, so the immune response of the patients might differ from that of healthy individuals. The number of TCRs above 1 in 1000 frequency did not change with DPC sensitization; there was no evidence of global repertoire structure alterations. Expanded TCRs formed significantly more large CDR3 similarity clusters than pre-sensitization or healthy control sets, consistent with antigen-driven responses. A positive correlation was found between the number of PT1 expanded TCRs and patch test score, with significance reached at thresholds 8, 16 and 32 but not 4.

CDR1 and CDR2 were assigned from the germline V gene (reference sequence) as DFQATT and SNEGSKA. Taken from cysteine to phenylalanine, the CDR3 has 12 residues. The read is trimmed to its CDR3 DNA, 36 bases read in frame from base 1. The junction carries 12 bases between V and J, which are trimmed by 6 bases and 3 bases respectively. The sample's time point label, in plain terms: patch test 1, 2 weeks after DPC sensitization. The treatment or condition label of this sample denotes: therapeutic diphenylcyclopropenone sensitization with weekly scalp DPC. At each patch-test visit, blood was drawn before the patch test was applied. Patients were considered eligible if aged 18 to 70, diagnosed with alopecia and deemed suitable for DPC therapy, and patients were excluded if pregnant. Total RNA was extracted from unfractionated whole blood that had been collected in Tempus Blood RNA tubes. Libraries were made using RACE. This sample was sequenced with a NextSeq 500. During library preparation, unique molecular identifiers were attached to individual cDNA molecules so that TCRs could be counted quantitatively and reproducibly. Each blood RNA sample was used to sequence both TCR alpha and TCR beta chains. Per the authors' processing: The median number of TCRs per sample was some 100,000, ranging from about 20,000 to 750,000. V, J and CDR3 annotation of the TCR reads was carried out using the Decombinator software suite. To make PS versus PT1 abundance plots, every sample was subsampled to the same number of TCRs (28,000). TCRs were defined as expanded if absent before sensitization and observed at least eight times at the 2-week time point. Using fastp at Q25 and MiXCR, TCRdb reprocessed the public reads and kept productive beta chains. Each CDR3 protein gets just one entry, which takes the most common genes and DNA from the rows behind it. The V and J calls reflect TCRdb's pipeline rather than the authors' work. The sample table shows around 380,000 distinct CDR3 sequences, and more than 4.5% are seen once. Approximately 2.5% of the sample lies in the top ten.

In regard to this clonotype: It lacks a known antigen. The sample holds no much larger clone one base away, and base qualities are not on file.

The rearranged chain carries TRBV20-1 and TRBJ2-7, and possibly TRBD2, on 5 matching bases. The receptor was derived from a woman aged 50 to 60 with alopecia areata. Some clones in this sample may be carry-over from other donors' samples. The source was whole blood, collected in connection with sensitization to the hapten diphenylcyclopropenone (DPC). CDR3 region: CSAKLVFYEQYF. The DNA sequence is TGCAGTGCAAAACTAGTTTTCTACGAGCAGTACTTC.